This TCR beta chain was obtained from a study of identical twins. Study-wide results and caveats: The study found weaker excess twin sharing in beta out-of-frame sequences.

This clonotype was counted only a few times. Its antigen is still unknown. Compared with germline, one end of the junction differs, possibly owing to a read error. CDR1 is SSHAT and CDR2 is FNYEAQ in the germline V gene (reference sequence). The CDR3 is 16 residues long. TCRdb reprocessed the 5' RACE reads via MiXCR and lists one record per CDR3 protein. The table lists 1.5 million to 2 million distinct CDR3 sequences, around a third of them singletons. The rearrangement joins TRBV7-7 to TRBJ2-5; maybe TRBD2 (6 bases). The receptor was derived from a newborn girl in good health. The source material was cord blood. CDR3 sequence: CASSLGVASVQETQYF. The CDR3 DNA sequence: TGTGCTAGCAGCTTAGGGGTGGCTAGCGTCCAAGAGACCCAGTACTTC.